Below, 2 T cell receptor beta chains from the same sample are listed, as sequenced in a study of T cell responses to AZD1222 COVID-19 vaccine. Method: immunoSEQ multiplex PCR; TCRdb's copy keeps in-frame clones and lacks some. The sample has fewer than 110,000 clones, about 93% seen once. This sample comprised peripheral blood, obtained on day 0 of AZD1222 vaccination. The receptor source for this set is an adult in good health.

J is TRBJ2-7 and V is TRBV6-1, with D possibly being TRBD2 (5 bases). This CDR3 has 13 residues. Germline CDR1 is MNHNS and CDR2 is SASEGT. V dropped 3 bases and J dropped 2 bases, with 8 bases sitting between them. CDR3 bases: TGTGCCAGCAGTGATATCGGGGCCTACGAGCAGTACTTC. Protein product: CASSDIGAYEQYF.

This sequence joins TRBV5-6 and TRBJ1-1; D is perhaps TRBD1 (6 bases). The CDR3 is 15 amino acids. CDR1 SGHDT and CDR2 YYEEEE come from the germline V gene. With 5 bases removed from V and 4 bases from J, the gap between germline ends came to 18 bases. CDR3 amino acids: CASSPTGGAGTEAFF. The CDR3 bases are TGTGCCAGCAGTCCAACGGGGGGCGCGGGCACTGAAGCTTTCTTT.